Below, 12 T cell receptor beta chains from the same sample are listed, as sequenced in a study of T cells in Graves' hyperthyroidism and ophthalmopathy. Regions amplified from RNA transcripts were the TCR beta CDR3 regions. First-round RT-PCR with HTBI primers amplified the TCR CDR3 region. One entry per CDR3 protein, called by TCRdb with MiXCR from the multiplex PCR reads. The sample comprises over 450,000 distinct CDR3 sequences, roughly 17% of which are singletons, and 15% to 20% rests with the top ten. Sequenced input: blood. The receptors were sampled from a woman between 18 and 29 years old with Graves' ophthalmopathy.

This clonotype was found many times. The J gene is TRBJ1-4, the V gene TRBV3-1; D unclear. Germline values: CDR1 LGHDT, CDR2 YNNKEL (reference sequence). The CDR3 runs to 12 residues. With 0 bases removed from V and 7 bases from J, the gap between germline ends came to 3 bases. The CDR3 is CASSQDSEKLFF. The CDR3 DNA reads TGTGCCAGCAGCCAAGACAGTGAAAAACTGTTTTTT.

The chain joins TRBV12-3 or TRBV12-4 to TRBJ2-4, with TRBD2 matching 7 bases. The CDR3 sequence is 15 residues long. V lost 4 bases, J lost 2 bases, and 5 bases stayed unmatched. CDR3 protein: CASSYPSGTKNIQYF. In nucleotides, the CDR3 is TGTGCCAGCAGTTACCCCAGCGGGACCAAAAACATTCAGTACTTC.

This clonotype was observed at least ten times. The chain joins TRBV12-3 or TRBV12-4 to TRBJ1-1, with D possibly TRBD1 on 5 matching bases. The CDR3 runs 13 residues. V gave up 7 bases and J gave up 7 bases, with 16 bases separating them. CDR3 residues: CASNRDGFFEAFF. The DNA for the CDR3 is TGTGCCAGCAATCGGGACGGATTTTTTGAAGCTTTCTTT.

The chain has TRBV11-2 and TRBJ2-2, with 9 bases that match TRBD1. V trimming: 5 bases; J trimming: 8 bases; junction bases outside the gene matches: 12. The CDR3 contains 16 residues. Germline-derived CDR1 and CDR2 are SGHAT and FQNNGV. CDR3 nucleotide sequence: TGTGCCAGCAGCCCATACCCCGGGACAGGGACTGGGGAGCTGTTTTTT. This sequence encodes CASSPYPGTGTGELFF. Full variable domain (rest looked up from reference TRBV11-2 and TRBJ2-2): EAGVAQSPRYKIIEKRQSVAFWCNPISGHATLYWYQQILGQGPKLLIQFQNNGVVDDSQLPKDRFSAERLKGVDSTLKIQPAKLEDSAVYLCASSPYPGTGTGELFFGEGSRLTVL.

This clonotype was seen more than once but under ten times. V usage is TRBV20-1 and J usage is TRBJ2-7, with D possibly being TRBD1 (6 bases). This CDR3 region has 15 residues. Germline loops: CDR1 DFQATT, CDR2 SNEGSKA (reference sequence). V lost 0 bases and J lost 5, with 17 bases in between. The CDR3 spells CSARDILTGTHEQYF. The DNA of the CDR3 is TGCAGTGCTAGAGATATCCTCACAGGGACCCACGAGCAGTACTTC.

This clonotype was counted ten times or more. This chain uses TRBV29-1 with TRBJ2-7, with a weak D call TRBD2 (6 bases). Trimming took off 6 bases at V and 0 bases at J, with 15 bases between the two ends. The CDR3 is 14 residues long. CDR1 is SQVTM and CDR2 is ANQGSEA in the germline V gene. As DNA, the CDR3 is TGCAGCGTCCCCTGGATGGGACTCTCCTACGAGCAGTACTTC. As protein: CSVPWMGLSYEQYF.

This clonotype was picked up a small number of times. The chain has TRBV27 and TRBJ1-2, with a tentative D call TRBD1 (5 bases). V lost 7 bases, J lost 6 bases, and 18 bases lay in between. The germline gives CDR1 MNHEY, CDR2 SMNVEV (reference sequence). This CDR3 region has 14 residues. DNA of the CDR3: TGTGCCAGCAAAACCCGGGACGATGCTCATGGCTACACCTTC. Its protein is CASKTRDDAHGYTF.

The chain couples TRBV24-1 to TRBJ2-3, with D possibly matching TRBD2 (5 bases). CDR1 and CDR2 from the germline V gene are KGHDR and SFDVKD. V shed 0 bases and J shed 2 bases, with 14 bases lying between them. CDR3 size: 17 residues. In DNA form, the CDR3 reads TGTGCCACCAGTGATTTGCCGACAAAGGAGGACACAGATACGCAGTATTTT. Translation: CATSDLPTKEDTDTQYF.

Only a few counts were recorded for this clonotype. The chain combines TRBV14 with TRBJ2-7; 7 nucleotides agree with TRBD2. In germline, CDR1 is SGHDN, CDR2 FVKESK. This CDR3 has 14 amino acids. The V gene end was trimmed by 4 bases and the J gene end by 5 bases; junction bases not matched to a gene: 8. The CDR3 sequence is CASSRGGLVHEQYF. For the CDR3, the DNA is TGTGCCAGCAGCCGGGGTGGACTAGTCCACGAGCAGTACTTC.

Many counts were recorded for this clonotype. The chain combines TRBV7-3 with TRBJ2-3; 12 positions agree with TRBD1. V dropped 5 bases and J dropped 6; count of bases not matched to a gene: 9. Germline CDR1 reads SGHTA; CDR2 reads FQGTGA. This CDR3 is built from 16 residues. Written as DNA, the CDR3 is TGTGCCAGCAGCGCACGGACCGGGACAGGGGGCGATACGCAGTATTTT. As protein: CASSARTGTGGDTQYF.

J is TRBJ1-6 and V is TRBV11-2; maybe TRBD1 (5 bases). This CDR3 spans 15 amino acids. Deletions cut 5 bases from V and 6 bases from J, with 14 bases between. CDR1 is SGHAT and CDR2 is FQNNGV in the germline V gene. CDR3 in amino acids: CASSPQGAANSPLHF. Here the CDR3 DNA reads TGTGCCAGCAGCCCGCAGGGCGCGGCTAATTCACCCCTCCACTTT.

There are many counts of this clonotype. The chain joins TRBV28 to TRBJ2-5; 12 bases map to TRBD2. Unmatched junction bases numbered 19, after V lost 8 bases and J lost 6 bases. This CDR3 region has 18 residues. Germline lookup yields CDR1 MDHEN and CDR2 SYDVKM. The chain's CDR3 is CASSRRESTSGSGKTQYF. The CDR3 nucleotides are TGTGCCAGCTCTCGTCGAGAATCGACTAGCGGGAGTGGCAAGACCCAGTACTTC.